This entry describes one TCR beta chain. These data originate in a study of control samples from healthy donors and cancer patients. Generated by immunoSEQ multiplex PCR, the TCRdb table keeps only in-frame clones and is missing some. The sample carries 110,000 or so clones, about nine tenths recorded once. V lost 3 bases, J lost 4 bases, and 15 bases stayed unmatched. The CDR3 covers 18 residues. Germline V CDR1 and CDR2: LNHNV, YYDKDF (reference sequence). This receptor was obtained from a human donor in good health. The donor label of this sample is uncertain. The sequencing sample was made of blood. The chain uses TRBV15 and TRBJ1-1; the match to TRBD1 covers 9 bases. CDR3 sequence reads: CATSSSTGGGGRGTEAFF. The CDR3 coding sequence is TGTGCCACCAGCAGCTCCACAGGGGGCGGGGGAAGGGGCACTGAAGCTTTCTTT. Variable domain in full (rest from reference TRBV15 and TRBJ1-1): DAMVIQNPRYQVTQFGKPVTLSCSQTLNHNVMYWYQQKSSQAPKLLFHYYDKDFNNEADTPDNFQSRRPNTSFCFLDIRSPGLGDTAMYLCATSSSTGGGGRGTEAFFGQGTRLTVV.